Shown below are 21 T cell receptor beta chains from a single sample sequenced in a study of blood T cell repertoires in COVID-19. The protocol was immunoSEQ multiplex PCR, while the TCRdb copy is restricted to in-frame clones and leaves out a portion. The sample gives a few hundred thousand clones, roughly nine tenths of which show up once; roughly 1.2% is in the top ten. The sample was PBMCs or T cells enriched from blood (not recorded which). These receptors all come from a human donor in a cohort exposed to, infected with or recovered from COVID-19 (not recorded which). The donor label of this sample is uncertain.

This chain joins TRBV14 and TRBJ1-6; weak D call: TRBD1 (5 bases). Trimming pared 0 bases from V and 8 bases from J, leaving 11 bases between. There are 15 residues in the CDR3. Germline CDR1 is SGHDN and CDR2 is FVKESK. CDR3 DNA: TGTGCCAGCAGCCAAGAGGGGGGGTATCATTCACCCCTCCACTTT. Translating gives CASSQEGGYHSPLHF.

The gene calls are TRBV27 and TRBJ2-1; TRBD2 matches at 11 bases. The CDR3 has 15 residues. V gave up 3 bases and J gave up 4 bases; unmatched junction bases: 2. The germline CDR1 and CDR2 sequences are MNHEY and SMNVEV (reference sequence). The CDR3 here is CASSLTSGDYNEQFF. DNA for the CDR3: TGTGCCAGCAGTTTGACTAGCGGGGATTACAATGAGCAGTTCTTC.

This chain uses TRBV9 with TRBJ1-2; 8 bases map to TRBD1. The J segment lost 7 bases and the V segment lost 0 bases, leaving 11 bases of the junction unmatched. There are 16 residues in the CDR3. CDR1 SGDLS and CDR2 YYNGEE come from the germline V gene. This CDR3 is CASSVGDSGRGLGYTF. The DNA for the CDR3 is TGTGCCAGCAGCGTAGGAGACTCGGGCAGGGGGCTTGGCTACACCTTC.

The V call is TRBV29-1, the J call TRBJ2-1, with a weak D call TRBD2 (6 bases). CDR3 length equals 11 residues. Germline-derived CDR1 and CDR2 are SQVTM and ANQGSEA. The CDR3 DNA reads as TGCAGGGGGGGTTCTTCCAATGAGCAGTTCTTC. It encodes CRGGSSNEQFF.

The chain couples TRBV11-2 to TRBJ1-2; TRBD1 might be the D (5 bases). This CDR3 is 15 amino acids long. CDR1 is SGHAT and CDR2 is FQNNGV in the germline V gene. Trimming shortened V by 3 bases and J by 3 bases, and 14 bases separated the two germline ends. The DNA for the CDR3 is TGTGCCAGCAGCTTTAACCGGGGGAGGGACTATGGCTACACCTTC. The encoded protein is CASSFNRGRDYGYTF.

This chain links TRBV7-3 with TRBJ2-1, with 9 bases fitting TRBD2. CDR1 is SGHTA, CDR2 FQGTGA, per germline. Trimming removed 0 bases from V and 3 bases from J; junction bases left unmatched: 3. The CDR3 is made up of 16 amino acids. The CDR3 spells CASSLTSGGIYNEQFF. CDR3 sequence (DNA): TGTGCCAGCAGCTTAACAAGCGGGGGGATCTACAATGAGCAGTTCTTC.

The chain recombines TRBV5-1 with TRBJ1-2; D ambiguous. The germline V and J ends were trimmed by 0 bases and 5 bases, with 11 bases remaining between them. Germline values: CDR1 SGHRS, CDR2 YFSETQ. This CDR3 has 14 residues. The CDR3 region is CASSLDHARYGYTF. The CDR3 nucleotides are TGCGCCAGCAGCTTGGACCACGCGAGGTATGGCTACACCTTC. Complete variable domain (other parts from reference TRBV5-1 and TRBJ1-2): KAGVTQTPRYLIKTRGQQVTLSCSPISGHRSVSWYQQTPGQGLQFLFEYFSETQRNKGNFPGRFSGRQFSNSRSEMNVSTLELGDSALYLCASSLDHARYGYTFGSGTRLTVV.

A single count supports this clone. The V call is TRBV5-4, the J call TRBJ1-2; TRBD1 is a possible D gene (5 bases). V lost 4 bases, J lost 4 bases, and 14 bases lay in between. CDR3 length: 14 amino acids. The germline V gene encodes CDR1 SGHNT and CDR2 YYREEE (reference sequence). CDR3 region: CASSGETGAYGYTF. CDR3 in DNA: TGTGCCAGCAGCGGGGAAACAGGCGCCTATGGCTACACCTTC.

The V and J genes are TRBV6-5 and TRBJ1-5; weak D call: TRBD1 (5 bases). The germline V gene encodes CDR1 MNHEY and CDR2 SVGAGI. This CDR3 is 15 amino acids long. V was pared by 7 bases and J by 3 bases, with 16 bases between. DNA for the CDR3: TGTGCCAGCATTTTTAATGACAGAGCCAATCAGCCCCAGCATTTT. Protein product: CASIFNDRANQPQHF.

This clone turned up a few times. The chain is built from TRBV7-9 and TRBJ1-2; TRBD1 agrees at 8 bases. The CDR3 consists of 15 residues. Germline CDR1 SEHNR, CDR2 FQNEAQ (reference sequence). V trimming: 1 base; J trimming: 2 bases; junction bases outside the gene matches: 3. The CDR3 nucleotides are TGTGCCAGCAGCTTAGATAGGACAGGGAACTATGGCTACACCTTC. As protein: CASSLDRTGNYGYTF.

The rearrangement uses TRBV5-1 and TRBJ1-5, with 12 bases matching TRBD1. Germline-derived CDR1 and CDR2 are SGHRS and YFSETQ. The length of the CDR3 is 16 residues. V dropped 4 bases and J dropped 6; count of bases not matched to a gene: 8. CDR3 region: CASSPQGQGAGQPQHF. For the CDR3, the DNA is TGCGCCAGCAGCCCTCAGGGACAGGGGGCAGGTCAGCCCCAGCATTTT.

V and J are TRBV5-5 and TRBJ1-4; D gene ambiguous. V lost 0 bases and J 8 bases, leaving 11 bases between the germline ends. The CDR3 is 14 residues long. Per the germline V gene, CDR1 is SGHKS and CDR2 is YYEKEE (reference sequence). The CDR3 sequence: CASSLEAGREKLFF. CDR3 in DNA: TGTGCCAGCAGCTTGGAAGCAGGCCGGGAAAAACTGTTTTTT.

The rearrangement uses TRBV4-2 and TRBJ1-1; D might be TRBD1 (5 bases). CDR3 length: 12 residues. Per germline, CDR1 LGHNA and CDR2 YNFKEQ. Deletions cut 4 bases from V and 12 bases from J, with 15 bases between. This CDR3 is CASSPGERRSFF. CDR3 DNA: TGTGCCAGCAGCCCGGGGGAAAGGCGGTCTTTCTTT.

The chain employs TRBV30 and TRBJ2-7; maybe TRBD1 (6 bases). Germline-derived CDR1 and CDR2 are GTSNPN and SVGIG (reference sequence). Deletions cut 1 base from V and 6 bases from J, with 10 bases between. The CDR3 is 12 amino acids. DNA of the CDR3: TGTGCCTGGAGTGAACAGGGTAGCGAGCAGTACTTC. Encoded protein: CAWSEQGSEQYF.

V is TRBV19 and J is TRBJ2-5, with TRBD1 identical over 12 bases. Trimming cost V 0 bases and J 4 bases; bases outside gene matches: 3. Germline CDR1 and CDR2: LNHDA and SQIVND (reference sequence). This CDR3 contains 16 residues. This CDR3 reads CASSIEGTGGGETQYF. CDR3 DNA sequence: TGTGCCAGTAGTATAGAAGGGACAGGGGGCGGAGAGACCCAGTACTTC.

The gene calls are TRBV10-3 and TRBJ1-2, with D perhaps TRBD1 (6 bases). The V gene's germline CDR1 is ENHRY and CDR2 SYGVKD. With 4 bases removed from V and 10 bases from J, the gap between germline ends came to 16 bases. This CDR3 has 13 amino acids. This CDR3 reads CAISGLQGGSYTF. CDR3 DNA sequence: TGTGCCATCAGTGGATTACAGGGTGGGTCCTACACCTTC.

This rearrangement joins TRBV5-1 to TRBJ2-5, with 9 bases fitting TRBD2. V was clipped by 4 bases and J by 3 bases; unmatched bases: 10. Germline V lookup: CDR1 SGHRS, CDR2 YFSETQ. The CDR3 consists of 16 residues. The CDR3 sequence: CASSVTGLAGKETQYF. CDR3 coding DNA: TGCGCCAGCAGCGTTACGGGACTAGCCGGGAAAGAGACCCAGTACTTC.

V is TRBV23-1 and J is TRBJ1-4, with 10 bases matching TRBD1. TRBV23-1 is an ORF, with its function uncertain. V was pared by 5 bases and J by 8 bases, with 8 bases of the junction left unmatched. The CDR3 loop spans 15 amino acids. The DNA for the CDR3 is TGCGCCAGCAGTAACCGGGACAGGGGTACCGAAAAACTGTTTTTT. Translated: CASSNRDRGTEKLFF.

This chain joins TRBV21-1 and TRBJ1-1; the table gives TRBD1 as D, unverified against the DNA. TRBV21-1 is shown as a pseudogene. The CDR3 consists of 21 residues. The CDR3: CASSETSLKEGTGKMNTEAFF. In DNA form, the CDR3 reads TGTGCCAGCAGCGAAACATCGTTAAAAGAGGGGACAGGGAAGATGAACACTGAAGCTTTCTTT.

This CDR3 is CASSPLGTAWSYNSPLHF. The CDR3, as DNA: TGTGCCAGCTCACCCTTAGGGACAGCCTGGTCTTATAATTCACCCCTCCACTTT. The chain links TRBV18 to TRBJ1-6; 7 bases align to TRBD1. Trimming cost V 3 bases and J 4 bases; bases outside gene matches: 12. CDR3 size: 18 residues. Germline CDR1 KGHSH, CDR2 LQKENI.

The chain links TRBV5-8 to TRBJ1-3, with a possible D match to TRBD1 (6 bases). Germline loops: CDR1 SGHTS, CDR2 YDEGEE. Trimming took 7 bases from V and 0 from J, leaving 14 bases between them. This CDR3 region has 15 residues. CDR3 region: CASGGGAGSGNTIYF. The CDR3, as DNA: TGTGCCAGCGGCGGGGGGGCGGGCTCTGGAAACACCATATATTTT.